Given below is one T cell receptor (beta chain) in context. The antigen it binds to is not known. A much more abundant neighbour one base away suggests this may be a read error. The data stem from a study of kidney transplant recipient with SARS-CoV-2 infection (dated by TCRdb to about 2021). Reading the label with the study, this specimen's time point is: pre-pandemic baseline sample and day 111 after first positive SARS-CoV-2 test. The reads were generated on an Illumina MiSeq. Profiling of the peripheral T cell repertoire was carried out for human TCRbeta genes. The published analysis was carried out like this. Beta-binomial modelling was applied to test for differential clonotype abundance so that variability over time was accounted for. Expanded clonotypes were screened against the ImmuneCODE reference database of SARS-CoV-2-associated TCRs and were mapped to viral genome regions. Further repertoire analyses covered TRBV gene usage, CDR3 length, CDR3 amino acid overlap between time points, clonotype abundance distributions and Jaccard similarity. In TCRdb, the public reads were trimmed at Q25 with fastp and aligned with MiXCR, with productive beta chains retained. CDR3 protein sequences are deduplicated, and each keeps its most common genes and DNA. TCRdb, not the original authors, processed these V and J calls. This sample holds 200,000 to 300,000 distinct CDR3 sequences; more than 25% were observed only once. The ten largest account for almost 7.5% of the sample.

The CDR3 contains 16 residues, cysteine and phenylalanine counted. Only CDR3 DNA is held: 48 bases, read in frame from base 1. CDR1 is given as GTSNPN and CDR2 as SVGIG, both from the germline V gene (reference sequence). The sequences come from a blood sample, collected at baseline and between days 110 and 120 from a kidney transplant recipient. The receptor comes from a male patient aged 25 to 39 who had COVID-19 and was a kidney transplant recipient. Because of the transplant, the T cells may be the graft donor's rather than the patient's own. The rearranged segments are TRBV30 and TRBJ1-2, with the D gene too uncertain to name. Here is the DNA: TGTGCCTGGTGTGAGGTGCGTTATAGAAAGACCTATGGCTACGCCTTC. This is translated as CAWCEVRYRKTYGYAF.